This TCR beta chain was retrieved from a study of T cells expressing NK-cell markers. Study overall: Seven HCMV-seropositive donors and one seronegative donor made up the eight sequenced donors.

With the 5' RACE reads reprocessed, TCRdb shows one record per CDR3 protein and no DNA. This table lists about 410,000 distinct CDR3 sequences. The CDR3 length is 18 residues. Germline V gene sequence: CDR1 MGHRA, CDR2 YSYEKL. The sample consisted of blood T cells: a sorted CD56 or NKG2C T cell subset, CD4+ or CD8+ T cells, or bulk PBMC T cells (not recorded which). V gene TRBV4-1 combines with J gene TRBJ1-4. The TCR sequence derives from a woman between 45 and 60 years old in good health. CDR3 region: CASSSRGFRDGGNEKLFF.